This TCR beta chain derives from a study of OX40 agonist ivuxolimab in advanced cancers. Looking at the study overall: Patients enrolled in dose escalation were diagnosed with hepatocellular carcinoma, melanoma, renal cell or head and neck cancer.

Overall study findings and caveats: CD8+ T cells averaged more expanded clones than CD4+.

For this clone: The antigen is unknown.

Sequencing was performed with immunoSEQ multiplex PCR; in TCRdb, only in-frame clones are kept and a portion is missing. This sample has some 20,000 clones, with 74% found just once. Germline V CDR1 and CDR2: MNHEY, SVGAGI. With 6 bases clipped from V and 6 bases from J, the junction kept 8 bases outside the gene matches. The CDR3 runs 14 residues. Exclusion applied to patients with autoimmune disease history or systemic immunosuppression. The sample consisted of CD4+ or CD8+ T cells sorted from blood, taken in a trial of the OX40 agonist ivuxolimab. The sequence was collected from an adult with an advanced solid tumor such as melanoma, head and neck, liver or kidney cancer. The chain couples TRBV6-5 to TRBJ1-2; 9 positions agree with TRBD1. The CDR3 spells CASRGPGQGDGYTF. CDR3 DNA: TGTGCCAGCAGAGGTCCGGGACAGGGTGATGGCTACACCTTC.